The clone carrying this T cell receptor beta chain showed up many times. Its matching antigen is unknown. Per germline, CDR1 SGHAT and CDR2 FQNNGV. The CDR3 extends over 15 amino acids. V gave up 3 bases and J gave up 2 bases, with 14 bases separating them. This entry is derived from a study of spatial heterogeneity in lung cancer. Study overall: The average appearance count of each unique TCR and UMI combination in raw reads was more than 8.5.

Time point: sample taken at primary tumor resection. The study sequenced unsorted whole RNA from tumor, nontumor lung or frozen PBMC. Samples were obtained from more than 70 donors, all untreated early-stage non-small cell lung cancer patients. Findings of the study overall: Ubiquitous, expanded tumor-derived TCRs were more frequently observed in blood at resection than at follow-up.

Every TCR cDNA molecule carried a tag that served as a unique molecular identifier. TCRdb used MiXCR to reprocess the 5' RACE reads, holding one entry per CDR3 protein. The data show around 24,000 distinct CDR3 sequences, approximately 7% seen once. The rearrangement uses TRBV11-2 and TRBJ2-7, with D uncertain. The receptor was isolated from a male donor with early-stage non-small cell lung cancer. Sample: PBMCs, taken at surgery. CDR3 nucleotides: TGTGCCAGCAGCTTCCAACCCCTTGGCCCCTACGAGCAGTACTTC. Protein product: CASSFQPLGPYEQYF.